This T cell receptor beta chain was retrieved from a study of T-cell reconstitution after alpha-beta-depleted transplantation in children. This clonotype was seen repeatedly, ten times or more. The antigen is not known. Findings of the study overall: Two months or so post-transplant, alpha-beta T cells reportedly derived from several hundred expanded graft clones.

The V end was cut by 3 bases, the J end by 6 bases, with 6 bases between. CDR3 length: 13 residues. Germline lookup yields CDR1 SGHTA and CDR2 FQGTGA. Library preparation (for TCRbeta) was performed with unique molecular identifiers. A single record per CDR3 protein comes from TCRdb applying MiXCR to the PCR reads. The repertoire holds about 150,000 distinct CDR3 sequences, with approximately 12% as singletons. Sequencing used PBMCs, obtained before TCRalphabeta/CD19-depleted stem cell transplant. The chain combines TRBV7-3 with TRBJ1-6, with D unclear. This TCR derives from a boy between 2 and 10 years old with acute myeloid leukemia, due to receive a stem cell transplant. The CDR3: CASSFGFNSPLHF. DNA of the CDR3: TGTGCCAGCAGCTTCGGCTTTAATTCACCCCTCCACTTT. Full variable domain (missing parts from reference TRBV7-3 and TRBJ1-6): GAGVSQTPSNKVTEKGKYVELRCDPISGHTALYWYRQSLGQGPEFLIYFQGTGAADDSGLPNDRFFAVRPEGSVSTLKIQRTERGDSAVYLCASSFGFNSPLHFGNGTRLTVT.